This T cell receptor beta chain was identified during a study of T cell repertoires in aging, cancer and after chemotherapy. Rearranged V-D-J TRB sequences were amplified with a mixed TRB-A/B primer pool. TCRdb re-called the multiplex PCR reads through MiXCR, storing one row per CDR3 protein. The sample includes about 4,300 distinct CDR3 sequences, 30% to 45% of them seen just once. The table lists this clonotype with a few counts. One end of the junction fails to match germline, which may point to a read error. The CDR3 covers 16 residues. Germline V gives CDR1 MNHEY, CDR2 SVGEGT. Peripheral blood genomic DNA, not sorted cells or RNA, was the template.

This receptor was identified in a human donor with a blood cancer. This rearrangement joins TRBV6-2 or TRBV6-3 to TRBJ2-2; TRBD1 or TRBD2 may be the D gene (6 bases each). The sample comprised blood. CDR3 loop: CASSYGGGQNAGELFF. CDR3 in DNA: TGTGCCAGCAGTTACGGGGGAGGACAGAACGCCGGGGAGCTGTTTTTT.